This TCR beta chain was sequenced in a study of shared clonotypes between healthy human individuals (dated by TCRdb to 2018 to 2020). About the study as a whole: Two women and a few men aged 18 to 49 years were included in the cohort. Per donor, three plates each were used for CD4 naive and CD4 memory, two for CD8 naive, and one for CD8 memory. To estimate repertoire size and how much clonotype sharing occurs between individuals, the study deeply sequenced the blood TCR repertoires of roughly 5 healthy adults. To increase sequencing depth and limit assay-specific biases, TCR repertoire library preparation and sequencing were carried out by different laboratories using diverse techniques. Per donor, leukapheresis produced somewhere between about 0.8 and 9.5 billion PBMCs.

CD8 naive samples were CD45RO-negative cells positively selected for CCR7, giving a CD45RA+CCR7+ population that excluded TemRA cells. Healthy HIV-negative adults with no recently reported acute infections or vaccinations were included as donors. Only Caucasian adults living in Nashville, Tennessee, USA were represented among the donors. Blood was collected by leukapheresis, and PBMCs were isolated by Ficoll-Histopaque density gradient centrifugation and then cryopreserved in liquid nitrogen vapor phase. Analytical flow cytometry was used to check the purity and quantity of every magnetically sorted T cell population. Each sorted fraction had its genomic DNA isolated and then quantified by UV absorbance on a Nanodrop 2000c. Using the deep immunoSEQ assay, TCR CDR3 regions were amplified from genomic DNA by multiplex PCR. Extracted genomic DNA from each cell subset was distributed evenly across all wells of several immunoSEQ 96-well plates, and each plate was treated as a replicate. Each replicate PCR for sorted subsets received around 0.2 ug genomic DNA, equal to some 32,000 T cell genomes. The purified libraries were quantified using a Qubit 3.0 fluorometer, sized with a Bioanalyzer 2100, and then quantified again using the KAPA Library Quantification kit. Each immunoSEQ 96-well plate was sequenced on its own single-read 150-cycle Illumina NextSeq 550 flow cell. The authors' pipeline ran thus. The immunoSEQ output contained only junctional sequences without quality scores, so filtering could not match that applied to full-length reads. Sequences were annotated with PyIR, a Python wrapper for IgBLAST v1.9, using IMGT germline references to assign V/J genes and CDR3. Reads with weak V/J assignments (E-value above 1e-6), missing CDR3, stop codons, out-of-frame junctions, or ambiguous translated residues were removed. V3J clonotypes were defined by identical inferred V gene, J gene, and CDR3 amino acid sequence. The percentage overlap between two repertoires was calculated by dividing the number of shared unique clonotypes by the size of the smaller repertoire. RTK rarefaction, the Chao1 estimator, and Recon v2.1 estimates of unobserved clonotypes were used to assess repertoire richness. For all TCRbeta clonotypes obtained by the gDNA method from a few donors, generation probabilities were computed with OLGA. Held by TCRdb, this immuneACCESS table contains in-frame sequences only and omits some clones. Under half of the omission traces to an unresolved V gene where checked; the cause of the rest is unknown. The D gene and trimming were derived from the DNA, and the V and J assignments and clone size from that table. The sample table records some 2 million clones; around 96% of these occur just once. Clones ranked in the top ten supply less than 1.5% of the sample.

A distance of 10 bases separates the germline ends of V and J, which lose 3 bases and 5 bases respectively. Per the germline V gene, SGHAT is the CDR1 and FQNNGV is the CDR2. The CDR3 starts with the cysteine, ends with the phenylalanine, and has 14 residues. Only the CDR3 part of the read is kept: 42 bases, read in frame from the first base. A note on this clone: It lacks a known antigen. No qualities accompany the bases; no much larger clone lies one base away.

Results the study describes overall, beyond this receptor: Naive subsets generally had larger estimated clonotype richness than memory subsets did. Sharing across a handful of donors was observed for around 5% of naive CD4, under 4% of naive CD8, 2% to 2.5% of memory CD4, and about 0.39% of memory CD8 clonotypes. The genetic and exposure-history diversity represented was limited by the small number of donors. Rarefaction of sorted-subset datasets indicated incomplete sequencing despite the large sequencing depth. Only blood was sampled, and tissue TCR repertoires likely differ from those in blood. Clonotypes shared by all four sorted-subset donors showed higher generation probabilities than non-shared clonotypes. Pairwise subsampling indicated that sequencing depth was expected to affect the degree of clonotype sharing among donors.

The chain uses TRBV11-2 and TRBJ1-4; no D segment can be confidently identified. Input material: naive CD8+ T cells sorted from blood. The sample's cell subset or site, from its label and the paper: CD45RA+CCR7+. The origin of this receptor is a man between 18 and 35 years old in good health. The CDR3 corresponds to CASSLVGSNEKLFF. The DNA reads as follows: TGTGCCAGCAGCTTGGTGGGGTCAAATGAAAAACTGTTTTTT.